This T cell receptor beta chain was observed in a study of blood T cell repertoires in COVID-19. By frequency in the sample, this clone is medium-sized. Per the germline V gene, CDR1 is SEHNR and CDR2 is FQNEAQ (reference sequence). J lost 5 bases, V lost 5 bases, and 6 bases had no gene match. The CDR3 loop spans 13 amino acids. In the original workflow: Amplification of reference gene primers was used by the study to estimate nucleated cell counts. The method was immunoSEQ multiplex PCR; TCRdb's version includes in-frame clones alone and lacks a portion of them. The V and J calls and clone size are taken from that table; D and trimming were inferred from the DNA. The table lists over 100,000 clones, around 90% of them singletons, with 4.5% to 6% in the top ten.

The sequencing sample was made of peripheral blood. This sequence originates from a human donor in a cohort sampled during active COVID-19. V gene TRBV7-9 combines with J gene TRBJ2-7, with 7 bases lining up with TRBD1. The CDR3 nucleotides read TGTGCCAGCAGCCCGGCGACAGGGAACGAGCAGTACTTC. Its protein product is CASSPATGNEQYF.